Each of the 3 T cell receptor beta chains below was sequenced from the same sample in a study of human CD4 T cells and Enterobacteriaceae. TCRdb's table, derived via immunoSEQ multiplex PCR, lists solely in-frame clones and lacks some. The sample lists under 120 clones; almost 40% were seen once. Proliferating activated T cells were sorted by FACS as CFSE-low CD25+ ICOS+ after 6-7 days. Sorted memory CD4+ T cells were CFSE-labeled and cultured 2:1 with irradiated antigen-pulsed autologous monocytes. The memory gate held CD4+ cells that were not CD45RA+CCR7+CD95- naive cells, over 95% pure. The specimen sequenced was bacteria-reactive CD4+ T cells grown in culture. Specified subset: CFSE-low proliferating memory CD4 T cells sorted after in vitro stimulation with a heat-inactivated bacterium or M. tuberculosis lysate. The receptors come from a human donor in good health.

The CDR3 protein is CASSSPGYLGKTYGYTF. The CDR3 DNA sequence: TGTGCCAGCAGCAGTCCTGGCTATCTCGGAAAGACCTATGGCTACACCTTC. The chain recombines TRBV11-3 with TRBJ1-2; no clear D. CDR1 and CDR2 from the germline V gene are SGHNT and YENEEA. Trimming took off 5 bases at V and 4 bases at J, with 23 bases between the two ends. The CDR3 totals 17 residues.

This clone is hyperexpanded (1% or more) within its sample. The CDR3 nucleotides read TGTGCCAGTAGTATATCCGGAGGGGGCTACGAGCAGTACTTC. Amino acid sequence: CASSISGGGYEQYF. This chain joins TRBV19 and TRBJ2-7; D is perhaps TRBD1 or TRBD2 (6 bases each). Trimming removed 2 bases at V and 3 bases at J, with 11 bases between. The germline gives CDR1 LNHDA, CDR2 SQIVND (reference sequence). The CDR3 extends over 14 amino acids.

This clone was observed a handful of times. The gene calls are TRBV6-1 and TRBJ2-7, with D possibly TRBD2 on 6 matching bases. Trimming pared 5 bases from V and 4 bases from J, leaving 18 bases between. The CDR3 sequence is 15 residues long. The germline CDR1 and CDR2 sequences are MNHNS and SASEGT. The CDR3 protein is CASSPRTGVWYEQYF. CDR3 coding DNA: TGTGCCAGCAGTCCTAGGACGGGAGTATGGTACGAGCAGTACTTC.